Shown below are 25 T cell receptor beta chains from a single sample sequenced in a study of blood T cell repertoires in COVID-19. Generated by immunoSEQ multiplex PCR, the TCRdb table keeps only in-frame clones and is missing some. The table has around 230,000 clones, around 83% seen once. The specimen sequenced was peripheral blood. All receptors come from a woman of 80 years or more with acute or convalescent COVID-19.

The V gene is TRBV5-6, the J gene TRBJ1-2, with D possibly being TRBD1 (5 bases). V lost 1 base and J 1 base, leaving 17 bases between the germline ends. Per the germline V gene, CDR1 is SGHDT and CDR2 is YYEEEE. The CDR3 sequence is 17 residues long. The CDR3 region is CASSLLGLRRFNYGYTF. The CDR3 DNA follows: TGTGCCAGCAGCTTGTTGGGACTTCGTAGATTTAACTATGGCTACACCTTC.

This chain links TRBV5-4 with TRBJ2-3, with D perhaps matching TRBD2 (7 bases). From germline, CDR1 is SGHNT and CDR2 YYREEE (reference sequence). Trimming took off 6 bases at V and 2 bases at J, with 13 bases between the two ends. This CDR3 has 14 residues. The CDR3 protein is CASMLRGATDTQYF. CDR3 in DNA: TGTGCCAGCATGTTACGGGGGGCCACAGATACGCAGTATTTT.

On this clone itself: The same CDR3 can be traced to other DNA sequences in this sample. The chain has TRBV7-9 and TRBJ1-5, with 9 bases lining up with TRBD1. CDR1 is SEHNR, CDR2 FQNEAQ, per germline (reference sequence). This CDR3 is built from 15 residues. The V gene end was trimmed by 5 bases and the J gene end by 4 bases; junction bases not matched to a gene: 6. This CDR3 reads CASSPGQGRNQPQHF. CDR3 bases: TGTGCCAGCAGCCCCGGACAGGGGCGTAATCAGCCCCAGCATTTT.

The CDR3 sequence is CAITGGGTGELFF. DNA of the CDR3: TGTGCCATTACGGGGGGGGGCACCGGGGAGCTGTTTTTT. The V gene is TRBV6-5, the J gene TRBJ2-2; TRBD2 matches at 8 bases. The V gene's germline CDR1 is MNHEY and CDR2 SVGAGI. The CDR3 contains 13 residues. The V gene end was trimmed by 10 bases and the J gene end by 4 bases; junction bases not matched to a gene: 5.

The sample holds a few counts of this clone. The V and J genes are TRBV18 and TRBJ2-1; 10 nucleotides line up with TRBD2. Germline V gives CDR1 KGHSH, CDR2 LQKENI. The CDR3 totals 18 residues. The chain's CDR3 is CASMKTGPLAGDYNEQFF. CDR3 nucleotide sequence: TGTGCTAGCATGAAAACAGGGCCGCTAGCGGGGGACTACAATGAGCAGTTCTTC. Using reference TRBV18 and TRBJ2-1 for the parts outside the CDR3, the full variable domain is NAGVMQNPRHLVRRRGQEARLRCSPMKGHSHVYWYRQLPEEGLKFMVYLQKENIIDESGMPKERFSAEFPKEGPSILRIQQVVRGDSAAYFCASMKTGPLAGDYNEQFFGPGTRLTVL.

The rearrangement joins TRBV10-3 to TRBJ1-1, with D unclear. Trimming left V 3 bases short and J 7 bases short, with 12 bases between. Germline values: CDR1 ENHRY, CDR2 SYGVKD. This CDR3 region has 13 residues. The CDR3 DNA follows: TGTGCCATCAGTGATGGGATGGGGAGTGAAGCTTTCTTT. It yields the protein CAISDGMGSEAFF.

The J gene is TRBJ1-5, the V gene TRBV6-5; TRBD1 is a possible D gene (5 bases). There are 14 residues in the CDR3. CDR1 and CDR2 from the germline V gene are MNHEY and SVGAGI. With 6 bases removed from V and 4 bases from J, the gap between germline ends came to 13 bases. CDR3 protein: CASRRRGPNQPQHF. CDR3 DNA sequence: TGTGCCAGCAGGAGAAGGGGCCCGAATCAGCCCCAGCATTTT.

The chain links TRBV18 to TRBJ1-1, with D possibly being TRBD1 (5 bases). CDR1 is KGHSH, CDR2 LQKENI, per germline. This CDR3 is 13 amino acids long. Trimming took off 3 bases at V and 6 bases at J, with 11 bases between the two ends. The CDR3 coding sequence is TGTGCCAGCTCACCGGGGGGGGTCGCTGAAGCTTTCTTT. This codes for CASSPGGVAEAFF. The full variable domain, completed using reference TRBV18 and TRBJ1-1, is NAGVMQNPRHLVRRRGQEARLRCSPMKGHSHVYWYRQLPEEGLKFMVYLQKENIIDESGMPKERFSAEFPKEGPSILRIQQVVRGDSAAYFCASSPGGVAEAFFGQGTRLTVV.

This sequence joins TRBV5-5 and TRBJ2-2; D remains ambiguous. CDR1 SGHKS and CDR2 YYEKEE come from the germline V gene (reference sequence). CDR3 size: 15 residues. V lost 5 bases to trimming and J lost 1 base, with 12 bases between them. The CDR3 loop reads CASRNDWVNTGELFF. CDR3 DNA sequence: TGTGCCAGCAGGAATGACTGGGTGAACACCGGGGAGCTGTTTTTT.

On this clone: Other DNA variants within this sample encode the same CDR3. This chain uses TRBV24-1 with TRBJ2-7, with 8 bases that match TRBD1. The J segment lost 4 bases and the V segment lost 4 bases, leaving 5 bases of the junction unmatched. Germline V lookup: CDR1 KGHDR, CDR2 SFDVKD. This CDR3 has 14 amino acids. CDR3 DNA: TGTGCCACCAGTGACCCGGACAGGGCGTACGAGCAGTACTTC. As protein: CATSDPDRAYEQYF.

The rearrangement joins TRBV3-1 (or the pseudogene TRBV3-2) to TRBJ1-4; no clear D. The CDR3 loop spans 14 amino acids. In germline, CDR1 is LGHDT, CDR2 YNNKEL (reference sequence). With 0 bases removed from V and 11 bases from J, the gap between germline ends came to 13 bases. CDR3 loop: CASSQETPPGKLFF. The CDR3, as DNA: TGTGCCAGCAGCCAAGAAACACCACCGGGGAAACTGTTTTTT.

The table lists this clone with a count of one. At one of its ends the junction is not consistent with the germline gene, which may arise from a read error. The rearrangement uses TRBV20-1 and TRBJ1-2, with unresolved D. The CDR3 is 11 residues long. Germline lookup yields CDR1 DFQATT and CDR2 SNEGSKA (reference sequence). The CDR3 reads CSARDRQVGYF. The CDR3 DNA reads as TGCAGTGCTAGAGATCGGCAGGTTGGGTACTTC.

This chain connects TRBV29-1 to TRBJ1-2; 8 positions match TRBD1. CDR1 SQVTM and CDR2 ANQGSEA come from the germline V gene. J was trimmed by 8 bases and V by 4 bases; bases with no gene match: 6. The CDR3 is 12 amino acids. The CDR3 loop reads CSVATGAGGYTF. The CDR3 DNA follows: TGCAGCGTTGCGACAGGGGCTGGCGGCTACACCTTC.

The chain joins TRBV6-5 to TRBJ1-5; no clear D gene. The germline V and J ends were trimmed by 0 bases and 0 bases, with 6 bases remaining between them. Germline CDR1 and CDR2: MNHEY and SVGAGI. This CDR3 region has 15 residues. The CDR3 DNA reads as TGTGCCAGCAGTTACTCGTCCATTAGCAATCAGCCCCAGCATTTT. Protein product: CASSYSSISNQPQHF.

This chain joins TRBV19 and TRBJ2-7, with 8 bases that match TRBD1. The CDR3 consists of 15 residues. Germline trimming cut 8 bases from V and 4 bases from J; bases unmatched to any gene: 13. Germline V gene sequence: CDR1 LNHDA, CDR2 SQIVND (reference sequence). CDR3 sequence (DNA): TGTGCCAGTCAGAGGGCAGGGGGCACCCGTTACGAGCAGTACTTC. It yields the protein CASQRAGGTRYEQYF.

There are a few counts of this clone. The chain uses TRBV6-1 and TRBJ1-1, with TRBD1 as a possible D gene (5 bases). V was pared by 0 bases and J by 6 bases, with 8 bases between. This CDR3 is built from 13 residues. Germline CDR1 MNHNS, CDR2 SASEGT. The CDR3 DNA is TGTGCCAGCAGTGAAGCGCGGGGGTCTGAAGCTTTCTTT. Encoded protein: CASSEARGSEAFF.

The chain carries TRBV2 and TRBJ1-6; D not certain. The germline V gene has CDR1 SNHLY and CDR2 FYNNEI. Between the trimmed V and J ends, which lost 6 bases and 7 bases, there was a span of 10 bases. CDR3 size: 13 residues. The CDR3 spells CASSLDGNSPLHF. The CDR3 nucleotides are TGTGCCAGCAGCCTCGACGGGAATTCACCCCTCCACTTT.

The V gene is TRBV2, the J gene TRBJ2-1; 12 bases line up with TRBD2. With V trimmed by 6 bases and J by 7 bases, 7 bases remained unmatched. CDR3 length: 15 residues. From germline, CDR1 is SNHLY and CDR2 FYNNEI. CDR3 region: CASRVLAGGLNEQFF. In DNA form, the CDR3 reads TGTGCCAGCAGGGTACTAGCGGGGGGACTGAATGAGCAGTTCTTC.

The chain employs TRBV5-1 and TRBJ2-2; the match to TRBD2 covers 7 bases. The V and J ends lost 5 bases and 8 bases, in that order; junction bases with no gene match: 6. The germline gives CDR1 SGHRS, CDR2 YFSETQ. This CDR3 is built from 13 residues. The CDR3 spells CASSDGGIGELFF. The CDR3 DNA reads TGCGCCAGCAGTGACGGGGGGATTGGGGAGCTGTTTTTT.

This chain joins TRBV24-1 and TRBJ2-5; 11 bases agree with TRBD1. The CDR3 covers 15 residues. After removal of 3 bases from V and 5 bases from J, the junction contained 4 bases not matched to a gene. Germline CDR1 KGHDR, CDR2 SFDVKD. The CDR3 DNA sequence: TGTGCCACCAGTGATCCGGGACAGGGGGACGAGACCCAGTACTTC. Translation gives CATSDPGQGDETQYF.

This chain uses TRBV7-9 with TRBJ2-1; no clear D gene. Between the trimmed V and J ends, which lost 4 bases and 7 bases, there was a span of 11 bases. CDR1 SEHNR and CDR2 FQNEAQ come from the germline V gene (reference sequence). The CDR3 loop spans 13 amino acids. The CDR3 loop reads CASSSPRTNEQFF. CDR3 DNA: TGTGCCAGCAGCTCACCCAGAACAAATGAGCAGTTCTTC. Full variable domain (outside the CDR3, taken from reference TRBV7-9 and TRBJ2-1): DTGVSQNPRHKITKRGQNVTFRCDPISEHNRLYWYRQTLGQGPEFLTYFQNEAQLEKSRLLSDRFSAERPKGSFSTLEIQRTEQGDSAMYLCASSSPRTNEQFFGPGTRLTVL.

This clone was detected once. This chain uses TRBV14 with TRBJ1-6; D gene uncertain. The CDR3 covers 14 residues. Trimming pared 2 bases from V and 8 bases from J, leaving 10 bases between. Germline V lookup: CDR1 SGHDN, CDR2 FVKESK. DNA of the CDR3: TGTGCCAGCAGCCAAATAGGAGCATATTCACCCCTCCACTTT. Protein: CASSQIGAYSPLHF.

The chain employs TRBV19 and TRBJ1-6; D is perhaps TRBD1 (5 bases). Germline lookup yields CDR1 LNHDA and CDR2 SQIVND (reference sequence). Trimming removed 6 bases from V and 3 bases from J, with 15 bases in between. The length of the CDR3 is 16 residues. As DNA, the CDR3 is TGTGCCAGTAGGATGACCGAACAGGTCTATAATTCACCCCTCCACTTT. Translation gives CASRMTEQVYNSPLHF.

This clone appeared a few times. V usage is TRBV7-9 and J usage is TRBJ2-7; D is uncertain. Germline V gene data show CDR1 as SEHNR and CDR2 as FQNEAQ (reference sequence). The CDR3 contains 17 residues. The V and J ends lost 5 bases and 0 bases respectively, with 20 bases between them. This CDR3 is CASSSPERQASSYEQYF. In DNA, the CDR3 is TGTGCCAGCAGCAGCCCCGAAAGGCAGGCGAGCTCCTACGAGCAGTACTTC. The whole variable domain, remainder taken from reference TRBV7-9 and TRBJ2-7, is DTGVSQNPRHKITKRGQNVTFRCDPISEHNRLYWYRQTLGQGPEFLTYFQNEAQLEKSRLLSDRFSAERPKGSFSTLEIQRTEQGDSAMYLCASSSPERQASSYEQYFGPGTRLTVT.

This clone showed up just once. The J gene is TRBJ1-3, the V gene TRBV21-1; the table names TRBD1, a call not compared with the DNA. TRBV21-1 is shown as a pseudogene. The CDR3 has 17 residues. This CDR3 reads CASSKEGQGRTGNTIYF. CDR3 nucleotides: TGTGCCAGCAGCAAAGAGGGACAGGGGAGGACTGGAAACACCATATATTTT.